Below are 20 T cell receptor beta chains sequenced from a single sample in a study of human T cells and chemical hapten exposure. TCRdb fed the RACE reads into MiXCR, producing one record per CDR3 protein. This sample yields about 120,000 distinct CDR3 sequences, of which about 13% are seen a single time; around 0.84% belongs to the top ten. As for time point: patch test 1, 2 weeks after DPC sensitization. The treatment was: therapeutic diphenylcyclopropenone sensitization with weekly scalp DPC. Sequenced here: whole blood, sampled in connection with sensitization to the hapten diphenylcyclopropenone (DPC). Receptors originate from a man in his late teens or twenties with alopecia areata. Some clones in this sample may be carry-over from other donors' samples.

At least ten counts were recorded for this clonotype. J is TRBJ1-1 and V is TRBV12-3 or TRBV12-4, with TRBD1 matching 11 bases. The CDR3 has 17 residues. J was trimmed by 3 bases and V by 5 bases; bases with no gene match: 11. The CDR3 region is CASSVRTGGGRYTEAFF. Written as DNA, the CDR3 is TGTGCCAGCAGTGTCCGGACAGGGGGCGGTAGGTACACTGAAGCTTTCTTT.

This clonotype was seen more than once but under ten times. This chain uses TRBV29-1 with TRBJ1-2; D gene unclear. The V gene's germline CDR1 is SQVTM and CDR2 ANQGSEA. CDR3 length equals 10 residues. Trimming removed 3 bases at V and 4 bases at J, with 3 bases between. The CDR3 is CSVESYGYTF. CDR3 sequence (DNA): TGCAGCGTTGAGAGCTATGGCTACACCTTC.

This clonotype has at least ten counts. The rearrangement uses TRBV11-3 and TRBJ2-6; 8 bases are a match to TRBD1. CDR3 length: 17 amino acids. V dropped 5 bases and J dropped 0; count of bases not matched to a gene: 6. Germline loops: CDR1 SGHNT, CDR2 YENEEA. CDR3 sequence reads: CASSGRDRTSGANVLTF. The CDR3 DNA follows: TGTGCCAGCAGCGGACGGGACAGGACCTCTGGGGCCAACGTCCTGACTTTC.

The chain joins TRBV3-1 to TRBJ1-1, with 9 bases identical to TRBD1. The ends lost 0 bases at V and 0 bases at J; junction bases unmatched: 5. Per germline, CDR1 LGHDT and CDR2 YNNKEL (reference sequence). The CDR3 is made up of 17 amino acids. The CDR3 sequence: CASSQEQGARVNTEAFF. The DNA of the CDR3 is TGTGCCAGCAGCCAAGAACAGGGGGCTCGAGTGAACACTGAAGCTTTCTTT.

This clonotype was counted between two and nine times. The CDR3: CASSLMEKGAVQFF. CDR3 DNA sequence: TGTGCCAGCAGCTTAATGGAGAAGGGTGCGGTGCAGTTCTTC. The chain has TRBV7-9 and TRBJ2-1, with no clear D. Germline values: CDR1 SEHNR, CDR2 FQNEAQ (reference sequence). Trimming removed 2 bases at V and 12 bases at J, with 17 bases between. The CDR3 covers 14 residues.

This clonotype showed up many times. The chain carries TRBV29-1 and TRBJ1-2, with 9 bases that match TRBD1. The trim removed 6 bases at V and 1 base at J, leaving 9 bases unmatched. The CDR3 loop spans 15 amino acids. Germline CDR1 is SQVTM and CDR2 is ANQGSEA. CDR3 in DNA: TGCAGCGTCGCAATTGGGACAGGGCGTAACTATGGCTACACCTTC. Its protein is CSVAIGTGRNYGYTF.

The genes are TRBV13 and TRBJ2-1, with 13 bases fitting TRBD2. CDR3 length: 16 residues. V lost 3 bases, J lost 3 bases, and 2 bases stayed unmatched. The V gene's germline CDR1 is PRHDT and CDR2 FYEKMQ (reference sequence). The CDR3 DNA reads as TGTGCCAGCAGCTTTCGGACTAGCGGGGGCTACAATGAGCAGTTCTTC. It translates to CASSFRTSGGYNEQFF.

The chain has TRBV20-1 and TRBJ1-1; 10 nucleotides match TRBD1. CDR1 and CDR2 (germline): DFQATT, SNEGSKA (reference sequence). This CDR3 contains 12 residues. The trim removed 6 bases at V and 5 bases at J, leaving 3 bases unmatched. The CDR3 nucleotides are TGCAGTGCCGACAGGGGGCGGACTGAAGCTTTCTTT. Translating gives CSADRGRTEAFF.

This clonotype was counted at least ten times. V and J are TRBV29-1 and TRBJ2-1; D might be TRBD2 (5 bases). Germline V gene lookup returns CDR1 SQVTM and CDR2 ANQGSEA. V lost 4 bases to trimming and J lost 5 bases, with 9 bases between them. The length of the CDR3 is 12 residues. The CDR3 sequence is CSVADGDNEQFF. CDR3 sequence (DNA): TGCAGCGTTGCGGACGGGGACAATGAGCAGTTCTTC.

For this clonotype: One end of the junction varies from germline; a read error may be responsible. The rearrangement links TRBV24-1 to TRBJ2-3, with D unresolved. The CDR3 consists of 12 residues. Germline CDR1 reads KGHDR; CDR2 reads SFDVKD. The CDR3 reads CATGFGTDMQYF. CDR3 DNA: TGTGCCACCGGGTTCGGCACAGATATGCAGTATTTT.

The table lists this clonotype with a few counts. The genes are TRBV7-2 and TRBJ1-1; D gene unclear. The CDR3 totals 14 residues. With 0 bases removed from V and 6 bases from J, the gap between germline ends came to 11 bases. Germline V CDR1 and CDR2: SGHTA, FQGNSA. The CDR3 coding sequence is TGTGCCAGCAGCTTAGCCGGGTCCCCCGCTGAAGCTTTCTTT. Its translation is CASSLAGSPAEAFF.

The rearrangement uses TRBV7-9 and TRBJ1-1, with TRBD1 identical over 8 bases. V dropped 2 bases and J dropped 5; count of bases not matched to a gene: 7. The CDR3 is 15 residues long. Germline CDR1 reads SEHNR; CDR2 reads FQNEAQ (reference sequence). The CDR3, as DNA: TGTGCCAGCAGCTTAAGGACAGGGACGACGACTGAAGCTTTCTTT. Amino acids: CASSLRTGTTTEAFF.

The J gene is TRBJ2-3, the V gene TRBV5-6; no clear D gene. Germline loops: CDR1 SGHDT, CDR2 YYEEEE. The V gene lost 4 bases and the J gene lost 0 bases, with 12 bases spanning the gap. The CDR3 runs to 15 residues. The CDR3 DNA reads TGTGCCAGCAGCCATTGGACCAGAAGCACAGATACGCAGTATTTT. This gives the protein CASSHWTRSTDTQYF.

The rearrangement joins TRBV7-9 to TRBJ1-2; the D is unclear. The CDR3 loop spans 14 amino acids. With 1 base removed from V and 4 bases from J, the gap between germline ends came to 10 bases. Germline CDR1 SEHNR, CDR2 FQNEAQ (reference sequence). Here the CDR3 reads CASSLGRGTYGYTF. CDR3 bases: TGTGCCAGCAGCTTAGGTCGGGGTACCTATGGCTACACCTTC. Full variable domain (remainder filled in from reference TRBV7-9 and TRBJ1-2): DTGVSQNPRHKITKRGQNVTFRCDPISEHNRLYWYRQTLGQGPEFLTYFQNEAQLEKSRLLSDRFSAERPKGSFSTLEIQRTEQGDSAMYLCASSLGRGTYGYTFGSGTRLTVV.

This clonotype has only a few counts. The chain combines TRBV29-1 with TRBJ2-7; D is undetermined. The CDR3 consists of 14 residues. Germline CDR1 and CDR2: SQVTM and ANQGSEA. V was clipped by 5 bases and J by 2 bases, with 16 bases between them. In DNA form, the CDR3 reads TGCAGCGTTACCCCCATCGGCCGAACCTACGAGCAGTACTTC. This translates into CSVTPIGRTYEQYF.

In DNA, the CDR3 is TGTGCCAGCAGCGTAACTGGGACTCCTAGCACAGATACGCAGTATTTT. Protein product: CASSVTGTPSTDTQYF. This rearrangement joins TRBV9 to TRBJ2-3, with TRBD2 as a possible D gene (6 bases). The germline V and J ends were trimmed by 1 base and 0 bases, with 12 bases remaining between them. Germline CDR1 reads SGDLS; CDR2 reads YYNGEE. The CDR3 length is 16 residues.

Only a few counts were recorded for this clonotype. The V call is TRBV12-3 or TRBV12-4, the J call TRBJ2-5; D is perhaps TRBD1 or TRBD2 (6 bases each). The CDR3 has 14 amino acids. V was clipped by 4 bases and J by 3 bases, with 12 bases between them. CDR3 in amino acids: CASSSGDTKETQYF. The CDR3 DNA reads TGTGCCAGCAGTTCGGGGGACACAAAAGAGACCCAGTACTTC.

This clonotype was recorded many times. V and J are TRBV6-6 and TRBJ1-1; no clear D. This CDR3 spans 16 amino acids. V was cut by 6 bases and J by 1 base, with 18 bases left in between. Germline-derived CDR1 and CDR2 are MNHNY and SVGAGI (reference sequence). The CDR3: CASRLANREKNTEAFF. CDR3 in DNA: TGTGCCAGCAGACTCGCAAACCGGGAGAAGAACACTGAAGCTTTCTTT.

This clonotype has a handful of counts. CDR3 nucleotide sequence: TGTGCCAGCAGCGAACTAGCGGGGGGTCTGAATGAGCAGTTCTTC. This sequence encodes CASSELAGGLNEQFF. This chain joins TRBV2 and TRBJ2-1, with 12 bases that match TRBD2. The CDR3 has 15 amino acids. The germline V gene has CDR1 SNHLY and CDR2 FYNNEI. J lost 7 bases, V lost 6 bases, and 7 bases had no gene match.

This clonotype was picked up a small number of times. This chain links TRBV12-3 or TRBV12-4 with TRBJ2-3, with 10 bases fitting TRBD2. There are 17 residues in the CDR3. V shed 3 bases and J 5 bases; nucleotides not matched to a gene: 11. This CDR3 is CASSFNGAGGSGDTQYF. The CDR3 DNA follows: TGTGCCAGCAGTTTCAATGGAGCGGGGGGGAGTGGAGATACGCAGTATTTT.